This passage covers 21 T cell receptor beta chains from one sample sequenced in a study of spatial heterogeneity in lung cancer. TCRdb reanalysed the 5' RACE reads using MiXCR and keeps one entry per CDR3 protein. The sample includes under 75,000 distinct CDR3 sequences, 7.5% to 8.5% seen only once; the top ten take over 13%. The time point denotes: sample taken at primary tumor resection. No cells were sorted before sequencing. The whole RNA sequenced was extracted from tumor, nontumor lung or frozen PBMC. Source: PBMCs, taken at surgery. Receptor source: a female donor with early-stage non-small cell lung cancer.

The chain recombines TRBV7-3 with TRBJ1-1; unclear D gene. Germline CDR1 SGHTA, CDR2 FQGTGA. This CDR3 has 13 residues. Trimming removed 5 bases at V and 1 base at J, with 8 bases between. The DNA for the CDR3 is TGTGCCAGCAGCCCAGGAGGGAACACTGAAGCTTTCTTT. This sequence encodes CASSPGGNTEAFF.

This clonotype was counted only a few times. V gene TRBV29-1 combines with J gene TRBJ1-5, with D possibly matching TRBD1 (5 bases). The CDR3 length is 12 residues. CDR1 is SQVTM and CDR2 is ANQGSEA in the germline V gene. The V and J ends lost 8 bases and 8 bases respectively, with 16 bases between them. CDR3 nucleotides: TGCAGCCTTTGGGGAGGGGTTGAGCCCCAGCATTTT. Encoded protein: CSLWGGVEPQHF.

V is TRBV5-1 and J is TRBJ2-7; perhaps TRBD2 as D (5 bases). Deletions cut 1 base from V and 0 bases from J, with 8 bases between. Germline V gene sequence: CDR1 SGHRS, CDR2 YFSETQ. The CDR3 is 14 amino acids. The CDR3 is CASSLNDYSYEQYF. Written as DNA, the CDR3 is TGCGCCAGCAGCTTGAATGACTACTCCTACGAGCAGTACTTC.

The table lists this clonotype with a few counts. The rearrangement links TRBV9 to TRBJ2-3; D may be TRBD1 (7 bases). The CDR3 contains 15 residues. V lost 3 bases and J 5 bases, leaving 16 bases between the germline ends. Germline CDR1 reads SGDLS; CDR2 reads YYNGEE. The CDR3 DNA is TGTGCCAGCAGCGGAAGAACAGGGGAGGTAGATACGCAGTATTTT. As protein: CASSGRTGEVDTQYF.

This clonotype was counted a few times. This chain uses TRBV6-5 with TRBJ2-2; the match to TRBD1 covers 7 bases. This CDR3 has 13 amino acids. Germline V gives CDR1 MNHEY, CDR2 SVGAGI. J gave up 6 bases and V 6 bases, and 4 bases lay outside the gene matches. Here the CDR3 reads CASRDRAPGELFF. DNA for the CDR3: TGTGCCAGCAGAGACAGGGCGCCCGGGGAGCTGTTTTTT.

The CDR3 nucleotides are TGTGCCAGTAGTCCTCAAGACCAGACAGCAGCTGGGGGCTACACCTTC. This codes for CASSPQDQTAAGGYTF. This chain uses TRBV19 with TRBJ1-2, with D possibly matching TRBD1 (5 bases). Germline-derived CDR1 and CDR2 are LNHDA and SQIVND (reference sequence). Trimming took off 5 bases at V and 8 bases at J, with 24 bases between the two ends. The CDR3 length is 16 residues.

In its sample, this clonotype was seen many times. V is TRBV12-3 or TRBV12-4 and J is TRBJ1-1; a possible D gene is TRBD1 (6 bases). The CDR3 has 14 amino acids. Trimming removed 6 bases from V and 0 bases from J, with 11 bases in between. The chain's CDR3 is CASRTGNMNTEAFF. CDR3 in DNA: TGTGCCAGCAGAACAGGGAACATGAACACTGAAGCTTTCTTT.

The rearrangement joins TRBV5-1 to TRBJ2-2; D is undetermined. Germline V gene lookup returns CDR1 SGHRS and CDR2 YFSETQ. The CDR3 has 17 residues. Trimming pared 1 base from V and 0 bases from J, leaving 13 bases between. CDR3 amino acids: CASSLSAADTNTGELFF. DNA of the CDR3: TGCGCCAGCAGCTTGTCGGCAGCTGACACGAACACCGGGGAGCTGTTTTTT.

The chain links TRBV12-3 or TRBV12-4 to TRBJ2-7, with TRBD1 matching over 7 bases. V trimming: 8 bases; J trimming: 0 bases; junction bases outside the gene matches: 7. This CDR3 region has 14 residues. The CDR3 is CASQLGDSSYEQYF. In DNA, the CDR3 is TGTGCCAGCCAATTAGGGGACAGCTCCTACGAGCAGTACTTC.

The chain is built from TRBV3-1 and TRBJ1-2; D perhaps matches TRBD1 (5 bases). CDR3 length equals 12 residues. The germline CDR1 and CDR2 sequences are LGHDT and YNNKEL (reference sequence). V shed 10 bases and J shed 4 bases, with 13 bases lying between them. CDR3 DNA: TGTGCCACCGCGGGGGATGGCTATGGCTACACCTTC. This sequence encodes CATAGDGYGYTF.

The sample holds a few counts of this clonotype. The chain joins TRBV18 to TRBJ1-1; TRBD1 aligns across 7 bases. The CDR3 has 14 amino acids. After removal of 4 bases from V and 6 bases from J, the junction contained 8 bases not matched to a gene. Germline loops: CDR1 KGHSH, CDR2 LQKENI. This CDR3 is CASSLSTTGSEAFF. DNA for the CDR3: TGTGCCAGCTCACTCTCCACGACAGGGTCTGAAGCTTTCTTT.

This chain joins TRBV18 and TRBJ1-6; D is possibly TRBD1 (6 bases). CDR1 and CDR2 from the germline V gene are KGHSH and LQKENI. Trimming shortened V by 6 bases and J by 0 bases, and 9 bases separated the two germline ends. The CDR3 runs 15 residues. The CDR3 spells CASSTGSSYNSPLHF. CDR3 DNA: TGTGCCAGCTCCACAGGGAGCTCCTATAATTCACCCCTCCACTTT.

The chain uses TRBV5-1 and TRBJ1-1; D perhaps matches TRBD1 (5 bases). Germline CDR1 reads SGHRS; CDR2 reads YFSETQ. Trimming left V 4 bases short and J 5 bases short, with 21 bases between. CDR3 size: 16 residues. The CDR3 bases are TGCGCCAGCAGCCATGACCGGGACCTTAAAGGAACTGAAGCTTTCTTT. This gives the protein CASSHDRDLKGTEAFF.

CDR3 sequence (DNA): TGTGCCAGCTCCCGTGGACAGGGGGACTTCTACGAGCAGTACGTC. Translating gives CASSRGQGDFYEQYV. The chain joins TRBV18 to TRBJ2-7; 10 bases align to TRBD1. CDR3 length: 15 amino acids. The germline CDR1 and CDR2 sequences are KGHSH and LQKENI. Trimming removed 6 bases from V and 3 bases from J; junction bases left unmatched: 8.

The rearrangement uses TRBV7-3 and TRBJ2-1; 10 nucleotides match TRBD2. From germline, CDR1 is SGHTA and CDR2 FQGTGA. The CDR3 has 15 residues. J lost 6 bases, V lost 2 bases, and 4 bases had no gene match. CDR3 residues: CASSLLAGVVNEQFF. DNA of the CDR3: TGTGCCAGCAGCTTACTAGCGGGGGTCGTCAATGAGCAGTTCTTC. The whole variable domain, remainder taken from reference TRBV7-3 and TRBJ2-1, is GAGVSQTPSNKVTEKGKYVELRCDPISGHTALYWYRQSLGQGPEFLIYFQGTGAADDSGLPNDRFFAVRPEGSVSTLKIQRTERGDSAVYLCASSLLAGVVNEQFFGPGTRLTVL.

A few counts support this clonotype. The chain links TRBV20-1 to TRBJ1-5; 7 bases fit TRBD1. Per germline, CDR1 DFQATT and CDR2 SNEGSKA (reference sequence). Unmatched junction bases numbered 3, after V lost 0 bases and J lost 4 bases. CDR3 length: 14 residues. The CDR3 spells CSARERQGNQPQHF. DNA of the CDR3: TGCAGTGCTAGAGAGCGACAGGGTAATCAGCCCCAGCATTTT.

This clonotype was detected many times. The CDR3 here is CSVAGLAGVYEQYF. CDR3 in DNA: TGCAGCGTCGCCGGACTAGCGGGAGTTTACGAGCAGTACTTC. This chain connects TRBV29-1 to TRBJ2-7; 13 bases are a match to TRBD2. The ends lost 6 bases at V and 4 bases at J; junction bases unmatched: 6. The CDR3 loop spans 14 amino acids. Germline V lookup: CDR1 SQVTM, CDR2 ANQGSEA.

V gene TRBV7-8 combines with J gene TRBJ2-4, with 8 bases matching TRBD2. The V gene end was trimmed by 3 bases and the J gene end by 7 bases; junction bases not matched to a gene: 17. The CDR3 has 18 residues. Germline V gene sequence: CDR1 SGHVS, CDR2 FQNEAQ. Written as DNA, the CDR3 is TGTGCCAGCAGCTTGCTCCTTCCGGGGGGTGCGGGAGGTAACATTCAGTACTTC. This encodes CASSLLLPGGAGGNIQYF.

In its sample, this clonotype was seen a few times. V usage is TRBV3-1 and J usage is TRBJ2-2; possible D gene TRBD1, 6 bases. Trimming took off 0 bases at V and 2 bases at J, with 16 bases between the two ends. Germline assignment: CDR1 LGHDT and CDR2 YNNKEL (reference sequence). This CDR3 has 18 amino acids. The CDR3 region is CASSQDMWGTINTGELFF. DNA of the CDR3: TGTGCCAGCAGCCAAGATATGTGGGGGACAATTAACACCGGGGAGCTGTTTTTT.

The CDR3 loop is CASSFSGTGPYGYTF. For the CDR3, the DNA is TGTGCCAGCAGTTTCTCCGGGACAGGCCCCTATGGCTACACCTTC. The chain carries TRBV28 and TRBJ1-2, with 8 nucleotides matching TRBD1. CDR3 size: 15 residues. Germline V CDR1 and CDR2: MDHEN, SYDVKM. After removal of 3 bases from V and 4 bases from J, the junction contained 7 bases not matched to a gene.

This clonotype was detected only a few times. The chain couples TRBV7-2 to TRBJ2-5, with TRBD2 matching over 9 bases. V was pared by 2 bases and J by 1 base, with 8 bases of the junction left unmatched. The V gene's germline CDR1 is SGHTA and CDR2 FQGNSA. The length of the CDR3 is 17 residues. CDR3 amino acids: CASSLFPSGEIQETQYF. The CDR3 DNA reads as TGTGCCAGCAGCTTATTTCCTAGCGGGGAGATCCAAGAGACCCAGTACTTC.